Shown below are 26 T cell receptor beta chains from a single sample sequenced in a study of control samples from healthy donors and cancer patients (TCRdb year 2020). The library was produced with the immunoSEQ multiplex PCR assay. The source is immuneACCESS, and TCRdb retained only in-frame sequences with V and J called. Part of the clones is not carried over; for the studies checked, unresolved V genes explain less than half of this, and the remainder is unexplained. The sample has around 250,000 clones on record, around 80% of them singletons. The ten biggest clones cover approximately 12% of the sample. The sequencing sample was made of PBMCs. These receptors all come from a woman aged 60-75 years with lung cancer.

V and J are TRBV3-1 (or the pseudogene TRBV3-2) and TRBJ2-5, with D unresolved. Germline loops: CDR1 LGHDT, CDR2 YNNKEL (reference sequence). The V end lost 0 bases, the J end lost 1 base, and 9 bases lay between the germline ends. The CDR3 has 15 amino acids. CDR3 nucleotide sequence: TGTGCCAGCAGCCAAGATCTGGACCGCCAAGAGACCCAGTACTTC. This sequence encodes CASSQDLDRQETQYF.

This chain links TRBV7-3 with TRBJ2-2, with D possibly TRBD2 on 6 matching bases. The V gene's germline CDR1 is SGHTA and CDR2 FQGTGA. V gave up 5 bases and J gave up 8 bases, with 12 bases separating them. The CDR3 spans 13 residues. This chain's CDR3 is CASSGGREGELFF. The CDR3 bases are TGTGCCAGCAGCGGAGGGCGCGAAGGGGAGCTGTTTTTT. Looking up the rest from reference TRBV7-3 and TRBJ2-2 gives the full variable domain: GAGVSQTPSNKVTEKGKYVELRCDPISGHTALYWYRQSLGQGPEFLIYFQGTGAADDSGLPNDRFFAVRPEGSVSTLKIQRTERGDSAVYLCASSGGREGELFFGEGSRLTVL.

The chain employs TRBV9 and TRBJ1-1; the D gene is possibly TRBD1 (5 bases). V was clipped by 4 bases and J by 3 bases, with 16 bases between them. The CDR3 extends over 15 amino acids. CDR1 is SGDLS and CDR2 is YYNGEE in the germline V gene. CDR3 sequence: CASSREGAGYTEAFF. The CDR3, as DNA: TGTGCCAGCAGCCGCGAAGGGGCGGGGTACACTGAAGCTTTCTTT.

The genes are TRBV2 and TRBJ2-7; D not resolved. Trimming cost V 4 bases and J 4 bases, with 2 bases left between them. In germline, CDR1 is SNHLY, CDR2 FYNNEI. The CDR3 sequence is 10 residues long. CDR3 nucleotides: TGTGCCAGCAGTGTATACGAGCAGTACTTC. It codes for CASSVYEQYF. The full variable domain, completed using reference TRBV2 and TRBJ2-7, is EPEVTQTPSHQVTQMGQEVILRCVPISNHLYFYWYRQILGQKVEFLVSFYNNEISEKSEIFDDQFSVERPDGSNFTLKIRSTKLEDSAMYFCASSVYEQYFGPGTRLTVT.

Here the CDR3 reads CASSSTGGGIGSNQPQHF. The CDR3, as DNA: TGTGCCAGCAGTTCAACAGGGGGGGGGATCGGTAGCAATCAGCCCCAGCATTTT. The chain employs TRBV28 and TRBJ1-5, with 8 positions matching TRBD1. V trimming: 4 bases; J trimming: 0 bases; junction bases outside the gene matches: 11. The CDR3 is 18 residues long. Germline CDR1 is MDHEN and CDR2 is SYDVKM. Drawing the rest from reference TRBV28 and TRBJ1-5, the complete variable domain is DVKVTQSSRYLVKRTGEKVFLECVQDMDHENMFWYRQDPGLGLRLIYFSYDVKMKEKGDIPEGYSVSREKKERFSLILESASTNQTSMYLCASSSTGGGIGSNQPQHFGDGTRLSIL.

Sample share makes this clone medium-sized. This chain joins TRBV18 and TRBJ1-5; D is undetermined. V lost 6 bases and J 4 bases, leaving 16 bases between the germline ends. Per germline, CDR1 KGHSH and CDR2 LQKENI. The length of the CDR3 is 15 residues. The CDR3 reads CASSLSGMGNQPQHF. The CDR3 DNA is TGTGCCAGCTCTCTCTCCGGGATGGGGAATCAGCCCCAGCATTTT.

The CDR3 nucleotides are TGTGCCAGCAGCTCGGGGGGACAGGGGGCCGGAAACACCATATATTTT. Translation gives CASSSGGQGAGNTIYF. The chain uses TRBV5-4 and TRBJ1-3, with 12 bases identical to TRBD1. This CDR3 region has 16 residues. V trimming: 3 bases; J trimming: 4 bases; junction bases outside the gene matches: 5. Germline assignment: CDR1 SGHNT and CDR2 YYREEE (reference sequence).

This clone was counted between two and nine times. The rearrangement links TRBV18 to TRBJ2-7; D is unclear. V lost 3 bases to trimming and J lost 0 bases, with 9 bases between them. From germline, CDR1 is KGHSH and CDR2 LQKENI. The CDR3 totals 14 residues. CDR3 sequence: CASSPPSNSYEQYF. CDR3 bases: TGTGCCAGCTCACCGCCTTCCAACTCCTACGAGCAGTACTTC.

V gene TRBV2 combines with J gene TRBJ1-6; possible D gene TRBD1, 6 bases. The CDR3 sequence is 15 residues long. With 2 bases removed from V and 8 bases from J, the gap between germline ends came to 13 bases. Per the germline V gene, CDR1 is SNHLY and CDR2 is FYNNEI. The CDR3 DNA reads TGTGCCAGCAGTGAAAGGTCACAGGGTTATTCACCCCTCCACTTT. This sequence encodes CASSERSQGYSPLHF.

The rearrangement uses TRBV5-6 and TRBJ1-1; TRBD1 matches at 8 bases. V lost 5 bases and J lost 5; bases outside the gene matches: 14. This CDR3 has 16 amino acids. In germline, CDR1 is SGHDT, CDR2 YYEEEE. CDR3 DNA: TGTGCCAGCAGTTTTCTTTCCGGACAGGGAAGGACTGAAGCTTTCTTT. Protein sequence: CASSFLSGQGRTEAFF.

This chain joins TRBV24-1 and TRBJ2-1; D is perhaps TRBD2 (5 bases). Germline V gene sequence: CDR1 KGHDR, CDR2 SFDVKD. Trimming shortened V by 9 bases and J by 0 bases, and 11 bases separated the two germline ends. The CDR3 runs to 14 residues. CDR3 sequence reads: CATARTLSYNEQFF. CDR3 nucleotide sequence: TGTGCCACCGCTCGGACTCTCTCCTACAATGAGCAGTTCTTC.

V gene TRBV6-5 combines with J gene TRBJ2-3; 9 bases match TRBD2. Germline V gene lookup returns CDR1 MNHEY and CDR2 SVGAGI. V shed 0 bases and J 2 bases; nucleotides not matched to a gene: 3. This CDR3 has 16 amino acids. The CDR3 nucleotides read TGTGCCAGCAGTTACTCCGCTAGCGGGGCCACAGATACGCAGTATTTT. Its translation is CASSYSASGATDTQYF.

The J gene is TRBJ2-3, the V gene TRBV5-1, with TRBD2 identical over 8 bases. This CDR3 has 15 residues. Losses at the gene ends were 4 bases for V and 2 bases for J; bases not matched to a gene: 6. The V gene's germline CDR1 is SGHRS and CDR2 YFSETQ. In DNA, the CDR3 is TGCGCCAGCAGCCCGCGGGGGGACCACACAGATACGCAGTATTTT. Its protein product is CASSPRGDHTDTQYF. The full variable domain, completed using reference TRBV5-1 and TRBJ2-3, is KAGVTQTPRYLIKTRGQQVTLSCSPISGHRSVSWYQQTPGQGLQFLFEYFSETQRNKGNFPGRFSGRQFSNSRSEMNVSTLELGDSALYLCASSPRGDHTDTQYFGPGTRLTVL.

This clone was seen a handful of times. Different DNA sequences within this sample yield the same CDR3. This chain joins TRBV12-5 and TRBJ2-2; 9 bases line up with TRBD2. J was trimmed by 0 bases and V by 4 bases; bases with no gene match: 6. The CDR3 contains 17 residues. Germline-derived CDR1 and CDR2 are LGHNT and FRNRAP. DNA for the CDR3: TGTGCTAGTGGTTGCGGGAGGGGGGGAACGAACACCGGGGAGCTGTTTTTT. It encodes CASGCGRGGTNTGELFF.

Concerning this clone itself: Within the sample, other DNA sequences also encode this same CDR3. This chain connects TRBV18 to TRBJ2-3, with D maybe TRBD2 (5 bases). The CDR3 runs 13 residues. Trimming removed 6 bases from V and 2 bases from J, with 9 bases in between. The germline V gene encodes CDR1 KGHSH and CDR2 LQKENI. This chain's CDR3 is CASSPGLTDTQYF. CDR3 DNA: TGTGCCAGCTCTCCCGGACTCACAGATACGCAGTATTTT.

The chain recombines TRBV4-2 with TRBJ2-5; the D is unclear. CDR1 and CDR2 from the germline V gene are LGHNA and YNFKEQ. This CDR3 spans 16 amino acids. The ends were cut back, 0 bases at V and 2 bases at J, with 13 bases in the middle. The CDR3 protein is CASSQEGRSRQETQYF. The CDR3 DNA follows: TGTGCCAGCAGCCAAGAAGGCAGAAGCCGACAAGAGACCCAGTACTTC.

The chain uses TRBV9 and TRBJ2-3; 8 bases line up with TRBD2. The J segment lost 6 bases and the V segment lost 1 base, leaving 7 bases of the junction unmatched. CDR1 SGDLS and CDR2 YYNGEE come from the germline V gene. CDR3 length equals 15 residues. The chain's CDR3 is CASSVSGGRRDTQYF. DNA for the CDR3: TGTGCCAGCAGCGTATCAGGCGGGAGGAGGGATACGCAGTATTTT.

The chain links TRBV5-6 to TRBJ2-1, with a weak D call TRBD2 (6 bases). V lost 0 bases and J lost 9, with 19 bases in between. There are 16 residues in the CDR3. Germline CDR1 reads SGHDT; CDR2 reads YYEEEE. CDR3 nucleotide sequence: TGTGCCAGCAGCTTGGCCGCGGGACTCAGCCGCTTTGAGCAGTTCTTC. Amino acid sequence: CASSLAAGLSRFEQFF.

This chain connects TRBV28 to TRBJ2-3; D possibly matches TRBD1 or TRBD2 (5 bases each). Trimming removed 4 bases from V and 6 bases from J, with 23 bases in between. Germline lookup yields CDR1 MDHEN and CDR2 SYDVKM. The CDR3 contains 17 residues. CDR3 DNA sequence: TGTGCCAGCAGTTCCCCTGGTGGACCCAGAGGGGCGGATACGCAGTATTTT. It is translated as CASSSPGGPRGADTQYF.

The gene calls are TRBV30 and TRBJ1-1; D is possibly TRBD1 (5 bases). The CDR3 consists of 13 residues. Germline loops: CDR1 GTSNPN, CDR2 SVGIG (reference sequence). V lost 0 bases and J 6 bases, leaving 11 bases between the germline ends. The CDR3 DNA sequence: TGTGCCTGGAGTGTACGGGGGGGTTCTGAAGCTTTCTTT. It is translated as CAWSVRGGSEAFF.

CDR3 in amino acids: CASSQDWISGTQYF. The CDR3 region has the DNA TGTGCCAGCAGCCAAGATTGGATTTCTGGGACCCAGTACTTC. V and J are TRBV3-1 (or the pseudogene TRBV3-2) and TRBJ2-5; D remains unclear. CDR3 length: 14 amino acids. The V gene's germline CDR1 is LGHDT and CDR2 YNNKEL (reference sequence). Trimming took off 0 bases at V and 7 bases at J, with 12 bases between the two ends.

This chain connects TRBV4-2 to TRBJ2-1; 8 bases map to TRBD2. Unmatched junction bases numbered 15, after V lost 0 bases and J lost 8 bases. Germline lookup yields CDR1 LGHNA and CDR2 YNFKEQ. This CDR3 is built from 18 residues. This CDR3 reads CASSQEVFQTGGPYEQFF. CDR3 sequence (DNA): TGTGCCAGCAGCCAAGAAGTCTTCCAAACGGGGGGGCCCTATGAGCAGTTCTTC.

For the CDR3, the DNA is TGTGCCAGGAAGACTGGACTAGCGGGGGGGGCCGCTAGCACAGATACGCAGTATTTT. Translating gives CARKTGLAGGAASTDTQYF. V and J are TRBV2 and TRBJ2-3; 15 bases fit TRBD2. V dropped 9 bases and J dropped 0; count of bases not matched to a gene: 13. The CDR3 length is 19 residues. Germline V CDR1 and CDR2: SNHLY, FYNNEI.

This chain links TRBV7-6 with TRBJ2-6, with D unclear. CDR1 SGHVS and CDR2 FNYEAQ come from the germline V gene. V lost 4 bases and J 1 base, leaving 11 bases between the germline ends. The CDR3 has 16 amino acids. CDR3 coding DNA: TGTGCCAGCAGCTCCCGCGATGGGTCTGGGGCCAACGTCCTGACTTTC. Amino acids: CASSSRDGSGANVLTF.

V gene TRBV19 combines with J gene TRBJ2-1; D gene ambiguous. Trimming stripped 3 bases from V and 9 bases from J, with 12 bases between. The CDR3 is made up of 13 amino acids. Germline V gives CDR1 LNHDA, CDR2 SQIVND (reference sequence). The CDR3: CASSIFEDGEQFF. DNA for the CDR3: TGTGCCAGTAGTATCTTTGAGGACGGTGAGCAGTTCTTC.

This clone occurred a few times. This rearrangement joins TRBV6-5 to TRBJ1-6; D is uncertain. Per the germline V gene, CDR1 is MNHEY and CDR2 is SVGAGI. V lost 6 bases to trimming and J lost 6 bases, with 15 bases between them. The CDR3 spans 15 residues. Here the CDR3 DNA reads TGTGCCAGCAGAGACGACATATTTGCTAATTCACCCCTCCACTTT. Protein: CASRDDIFANSPLHF.